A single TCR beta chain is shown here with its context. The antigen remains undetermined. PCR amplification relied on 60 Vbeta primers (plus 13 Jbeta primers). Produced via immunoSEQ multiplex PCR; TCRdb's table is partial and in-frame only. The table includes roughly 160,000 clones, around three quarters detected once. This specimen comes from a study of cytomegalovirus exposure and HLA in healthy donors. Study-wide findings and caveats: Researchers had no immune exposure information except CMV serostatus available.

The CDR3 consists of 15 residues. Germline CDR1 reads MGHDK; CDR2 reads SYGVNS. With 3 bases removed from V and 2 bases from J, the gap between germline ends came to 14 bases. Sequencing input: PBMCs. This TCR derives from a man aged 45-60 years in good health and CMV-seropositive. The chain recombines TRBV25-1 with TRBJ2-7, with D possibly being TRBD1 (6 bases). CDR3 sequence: CASSEWTADTYEQYF. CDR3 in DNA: TGTGCCAGCAGTGAGTGGACAGCGGATACCTACGAGCAGTACTTC.